This TCR beta chain is from a study of CD8 T cells in ankylosing spondylitis. Study conclusions and caveats: A TCR beta motif of fewer than ten highly homologous variants seemed to mark ankylosing spondylitis blood. Researchers reportedly found disease-linked clones significantly enriched in matched ankylosing spondylitis synovial fluid.

Library preparation for TCR beta used quantitative 5'-RACE with molecular barcodes. Using its own MiXCR run on the 5' RACE reads, TCRdb lists one record per CDR3 protein. The data contain 670,000 or so distinct CDR3 sequences, over 15% of them seen just once; the ten biggest clones take up about 20%. From germline, CDR1 is LGHDT and CDR2 YNNKEL (reference sequence). V trimming: 5 bases; J trimming: 2 bases; junction bases outside the gene matches: 11. This CDR3 comprises 16 residues. This clonotype was seen only once. Its target is unknown. This receptor was identified in a male donor with ankylosing spondylitis. Input material: blood, either unsorted or a sorted T cell fraction (not recorded which). This chain joins TRBV3-1 and TRBJ2-7, with TRBD1 matching over 8 bases. The CDR3: CASSVGLAGGTYEQYF. In nucleotides, the CDR3 is TGTGCCAGCAGCGTGGGGCTGGCAGGGGGCACCTACGAGCAGTACTTC.